Sequencing of this T cell receptor beta chain was carried out in a study of CD8+ T cells in alopecia areata. cDNA reverse transcribed from extracted RNA served as the sequencing template. The table came from immunoSEQ multiplex PCR; TCRdb's copy has only in-frame clones and leaves some out. The sample records tens of thousands of clones, roughly half being singletons. As concerns this clone: Its antigen is unknown.

The study, taken as a whole, reports: Scalp sequencing captures resident alphabeta T cells of normal skin too. Greater clonality was observed in lesional scalp samples, especially alopecia totalis/universalis, versus normal scalp.

As part of sample collection, lesional scalp punch biopsies and peripheral blood were taken from alopecia areata patients. Trimming cost V 4 bases and J 5 bases, with 11 bases left between them. From germline, CDR1 is SNHLY and CDR2 FYNNEI. CDR3 length: 13 amino acids. Input material: NKG2D-high CD8+ T cells sorted from blood. The V call is TRBV2, the J call TRBJ2-5; tentatively, D is TRBD1 or TRBD2 (6 bases each). The sequence was obtained from a human donor with alopecia areata. CDR3 loop: CASSVLGGETQYF. The DNA of the CDR3 is TGTGCCAGCAGTGTTCTAGGGGGGGAGACCCAGTACTTC.